This T cell receptor beta chain was retrieved from a study of T cells in Graves' hyperthyroidism and ophthalmopathy. The J segment lost 8 bases and the V segment lost 6 bases, leaving 2 bases of the junction unmatched. This CDR3 spans 12 amino acids. Germline loops: CDR1 MGHDK, CDR2 SYGVNS. Amplification yielded TCR beta CDR3 regions, with RNA transcripts as the source. The HTBI set primed first-round TCR CDR3 RT-PCR. From the multiplex PCR reads, TCRdb called clonotypes with MiXCR, one entry per CDR3 protein. The repertoire includes 700,000 or so distinct CDR3 sequences, about 16% of them detected once, and over 7.5% sits in the top ten. Patients between 18 and 65 years old had hyperthyroidism, newly diagnosed and lasting under 2 months. Study-wide points: Blood held most thyroid clonotypes expanded above 0.001 frequency.

In the case of this clonotype: What it binds is unknown. Since a much larger clone is just one base distant, this may be a read error.

The rearrangement uses TRBV25-1 and TRBJ1-2; TRBD1 agrees at 11 bases. This TCR was recovered from a young man with Graves' hyperthyroidism. The sample comprised blood. This chain's CDR3 is CASRDRGQGYTF. The CDR3 DNA sequence: TGTGCCAGCAGGGACAGGGGGCAAGGCTACACCTTC.